This T cell receptor (beta chain) was identified during a study of cytomegalovirus exposure and HLA in healthy donors. Study results and caveats: Many donors carried some public TCRs, although rarity characterized most TCR sequences. Investigators reported 150 to 200 TCR beta chains as tied to cytomegalovirus.

Some clones are missing from TCRdb's copy, which holds only in-frame ones; the method was immunoSEQ multiplex PCR. The data show roughly 100,000 clones, 85% to 90% seen once. Of note for this clone: The antigen remains unidentified.

Germline V gives CDR1 MNHEY, CDR2 SMNVEV (reference sequence). The CDR3 contains 13 residues. Trimming removed 3 bases at V and 6 bases at J, with 8 bases between. The study drew the donors from its approximately 130-subject validation cohort, separate from the approximately 700-subject first cohort. This chain uses TRBV27 with TRBJ2-2, with D tentatively TRBD1 (5 bases). This sequence originates from a woman aged 18-29 years in good health and CMV-seropositive. Specimen: PBMCs. The CDR3 protein is CASSLLGAGELFF. The DNA for the CDR3 is TGTGCCAGCAGTTTGCTAGGGGCCGGGGAGCTGTTTTTT.